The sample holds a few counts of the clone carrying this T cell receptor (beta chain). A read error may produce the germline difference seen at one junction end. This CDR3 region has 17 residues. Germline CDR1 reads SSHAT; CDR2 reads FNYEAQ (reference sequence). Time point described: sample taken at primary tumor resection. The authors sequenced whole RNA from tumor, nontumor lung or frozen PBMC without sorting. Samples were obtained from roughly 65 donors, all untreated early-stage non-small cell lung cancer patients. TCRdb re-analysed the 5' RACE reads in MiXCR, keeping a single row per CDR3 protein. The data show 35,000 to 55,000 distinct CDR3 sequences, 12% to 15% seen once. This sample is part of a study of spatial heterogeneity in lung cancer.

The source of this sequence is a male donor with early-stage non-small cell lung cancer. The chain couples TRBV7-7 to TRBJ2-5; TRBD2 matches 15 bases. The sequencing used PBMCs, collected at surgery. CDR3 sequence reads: CASSFSGTSGGRETQYF. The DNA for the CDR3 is TGTGCTAGCAGCTTTTCCGGGACTAGCGGGGGGCGAGAGACCCAGTACTTC.